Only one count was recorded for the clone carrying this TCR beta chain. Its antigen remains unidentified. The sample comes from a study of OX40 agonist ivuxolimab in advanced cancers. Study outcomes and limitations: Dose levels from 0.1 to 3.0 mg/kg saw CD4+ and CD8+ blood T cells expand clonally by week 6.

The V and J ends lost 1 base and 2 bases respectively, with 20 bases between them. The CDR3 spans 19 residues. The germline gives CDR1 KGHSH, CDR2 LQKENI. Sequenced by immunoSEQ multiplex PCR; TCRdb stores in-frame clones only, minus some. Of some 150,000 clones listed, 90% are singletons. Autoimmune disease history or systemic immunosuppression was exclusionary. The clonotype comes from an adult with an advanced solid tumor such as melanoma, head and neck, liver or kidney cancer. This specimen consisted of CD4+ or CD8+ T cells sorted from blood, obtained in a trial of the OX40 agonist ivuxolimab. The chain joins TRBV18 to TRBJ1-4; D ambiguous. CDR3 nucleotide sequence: TGTGCCAGCTCACCACAACACTTGGCACCCGGGCGTACTAATGAAAAACTGTTTTTT. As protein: CASSPQHLAPGRTNEKLFF.